These 4 T cell receptor beta chains were all obtained from the same sample, sequenced in a study of T-cell memory formation after mild COVID-19. TCRdb called the 5' RACE reads again in MiXCR, with one record for every CDR3 protein. Among roughly 340,000 distinct CDR3 sequences listed, roughly 19% were seen once. The sequencing input was PBMCs or a T cell subset sorted from them (not recorded which). The receptors were gathered from a young man who had mild COVID-19 (a few samples of this study predate the infection). Cell type and time point are not known.

There are many counts of this clonotype. The V and J genes are TRBV9 and TRBJ1-5; D gene ambiguous. CDR3 length equals 13 residues. V was trimmed by 3 bases and J by 4 bases, leaving 8 bases between them. Per germline, CDR1 SGDLS and CDR2 YYNGEE. The DNA of the CDR3 is TGTGCCAGCAGCGAGATTGGGAATCAGCCCCAGCATTTT. As protein: CASSEIGNQPQHF.

As for this clonotype: A much larger clone differs from this one at a single base, so this may be a read error. The CDR3 nucleotides read TGTGCCAGCAGTTTAAGACAGAGACTAGCGACCTTACTTCCGAACACCGGGGAGCTGTTTTTT. The encoded protein is CASSLRQRLATLLPNTGELFF. V and J are TRBV12-3 or TRBV12-4 and TRBJ2-2; 8 bases fit TRBD2. CDR3 length equals 21 residues. V shed 2 bases and J 0 bases; nucleotides not matched to a gene: 17.

V is TRBV12-3 or TRBV12-4 and J is TRBJ1-4; 8 bases are a match to TRBD1. CDR3 size: 14 residues. With V trimmed by 7 bases and J by 2 bases, 3 bases remained unmatched. CDR3 in DNA: TGTGCCAGCAACGACAGGGGCACTAATGAAAAACTGTTTTTT. It specifies CASNDRGTNEKLFF.

This clonotype was seen a handful of times. This sequence joins TRBV27 and TRBJ2-7; 10 nucleotides align to TRBD1. Germline loops: CDR1 MNHEY, CDR2 SMNVEV (reference sequence). The CDR3 is made up of 17 amino acids. The trim removed 3 bases at V and 6 bases at J, leaving 14 bases unmatched. The CDR3 loop reads CASSFLGRGTGAVEQYF. Here the CDR3 DNA reads TGTGCCAGCAGTTTCTTAGGACGCGGGACAGGGGCTGTCGAGCAGTACTTC.